The rows below give T cell receptor beta chains drawn from one sample of a study of CD4+ T cells in melanoma. Libraries were prepared by immunoSEQ multiplex PCR; TCRdb keeps only in-frame clonotypes and omits some of them. The sample consists of over 10,000 clones, around three quarters of them appearing once. Sequencing was done on a sample of cells from a culture (not recorded whether cultured in vitro). The receptor source for this set is a human donor with melanoma. The CDR3 runs from the conserved cysteine through the conserved F or W. Each record gives: CDR3 DNA, CDR3 protein, J gene, V gene, D gene, clone size. D genes are given only for firm matches. Expanded clones are given a class, and other clones once, few, many or no size at all.

cdr3_nt: TGTGCCAGCGGCAGGGGCTTGAGCAATCAGCCCCAGCATTTT; cdr3_aa: CASGRGLSNQPQHF; j_call: TRBJ1-5; v_call: TRBV2; d_call: -; clone_size: -
cdr3_nt: TGTGCCAGCAGAGATTTGTCGGGGGGCAGAGATACGCAGTATTTT; cdr3_aa: CASRDLSGGRDTQYF; j_call: TRBJ2-3; v_call: TRBV19; d_call: -; clone_size: -
cdr3_nt: TGTGCCAGCAGCACACGCCTGGGAGCGGGGGCCACCTACGAGCAGTACTTC; cdr3_aa: CASSTRLGAGATYEQYF; j_call: TRBJ2-7; v_call: TRBV7-2; d_call: TRBD2; clone_size: few
cdr3_nt: TGCGCCAGCAGCAATCCGGGACAGGGGGCCTCCGGGGAGCTGTTTTTT; cdr3_aa: CASSNPGQGASGELFF; j_call: TRBJ2-2; v_call: TRBV5-1; d_call: TRBD1; clone_size: -
cdr3_nt: TGCGCCAGCAGCTTTACCGGACACTCGAATCAGCCCCAGCATTTT; cdr3_aa: CASSFTGHSNQPQHF; j_call: TRBJ1-5; v_call: TRBV5-1; d_call: -; clone_size: few
cdr3_nt: TGTGCCAGCAGCCCGGGGTTGGGCAGGGGGTTGAACACTGAAGCTTTCTTT; cdr3_aa: CASSPGLGRGLNTEAFF; j_call: TRBJ1-1; v_call: TRBV7-9; d_call: TRBD1; clone_size: -
cdr3_nt: TGTGCCAGCAGCTTAAATTTCAGAGACAATGAGCAGTTCTTC; cdr3_aa: CASSLNFRDNEQFF; j_call: TRBJ2-1; v_call: TRBV7-9; d_call: -; clone_size: once
cdr3_nt: TGTGCCATCAGCTTGACAGCCACCTCCTACGAGCAGTACTTC; cdr3_aa: CAISLTATSYEQYF; j_call: TRBJ2-7; v_call: TRBV10-3; d_call: -; clone_size: -
cdr3_nt: TGTGCCAGCAGCTTGGGAGGGCCCTACGAGCAGTACTTC; cdr3_aa: CASSLGGPYEQYF; j_call: TRBJ2-7; v_call: TRBV11-2; d_call: TRBD2; clone_size: -
cdr3_nt: TGTGCCTGGAGTGTAAGGGCATGGGTATCTGGGGCCAACGTCCTGACTTTC; cdr3_aa: CAWSVRAWVSGANVLTF; j_call: TRBJ2-6; v_call: TRBV30; d_call: -; clone_size: -
cdr3_nt: TGTGCCAGCAGTCCAAGAGTAGGGGCTAACTATGGCTACACCTTC; cdr3_aa: CASSPRVGANYGYTF; j_call: TRBJ1-2; v_call: TRBV14; d_call: -; clone_size: -
cdr3_nt: TGTGCCAGCAGCGAACAGGCGGGTCAGCCCCAGCATTTT; cdr3_aa: CASSEQAGQPQHF; j_call: TRBJ1-5; v_call: TRBV7-8; d_call: -; clone_size: once
cdr3_nt: TGTGCCAGCAGCGTAGATACCAGGAACACTGAAGCTTTCTTT; cdr3_aa: CASSVDTRNTEAFF; j_call: TRBJ1-1; v_call: TRBV9; d_call: -; clone_size: -
cdr3_nt: TGTGCCTGGAGTGGGACAGCGCGAAACACCATATATTTT; cdr3_aa: CAWSGTARNTIYF; j_call: TRBJ1-3; v_call: TRBV30; d_call: -; clone_size: few
cdr3_nt: TGTGCCAGCTCACTTAACTCTGGACTAGCGGGGACCTACGAGCAGTACTTC; cdr3_aa: CASSLNSGLAGTYEQYF; j_call: TRBJ2-7; v_call: TRBV18; d_call: TRBD2; clone_size: -
cdr3_nt: TGTGCCATCAGTGAGGGGCTTGGGACTAGCGGGGGCACAGATACGCAGTATTTT; cdr3_aa: CAISEGLGTSGGTDTQYF; j_call: TRBJ2-3; v_call: TRBV10-3; d_call: TRBD2; clone_size: once
cdr3_nt: TGCAGTGCTAGCCAGGGTTATACGCAGTATTTT; cdr3_aa: CSASQGYTQYF; j_call: TRBJ2-3; v_call: TRBV20-1; d_call: -; clone_size: -
cdr3_nt: TGCGCCAGCAGCCAAGTTTCAGGGGGCGGTAATGAGCAGTTCTTC; cdr3_aa: CASSQVSGGGNEQFF; j_call: TRBJ2-1; v_call: TRBV4-1; d_call: TRBD1; clone_size: -
cdr3_nt: TGTGCCAGCAACGAAGGGACAGGGCGATCGAATAGCAATCAGCCCCAGCATTTT; cdr3_aa: CASNEGTGRSNSNQPQHF; j_call: TRBJ1-5; v_call: TRBV21-1; d_call: -; clone_size: few
cdr3_nt: TGTGCCAGCGGCGTACTCGGGGGAGCCAAAAACATTCAGTACTTC; cdr3_aa: CASGVLGGAKNIQYF; j_call: TRBJ2-4; v_call: TRBV19; d_call: -; clone_size: -
cdr3_nt: TGTGCCAGCAGCTTAGGAGGCAGGGATACCACTGAAGCTTTCTTT; cdr3_aa: CASSLGGRDTTEAFF; j_call: TRBJ1-1; v_call: TRBV11-3; d_call: -; clone_size: -
cdr3_nt: TGTGCCAGCTCACCAGGGACAGGATTCCTCTACGAGCAGTACTTC; cdr3_aa: CASSPGTGFLYEQYF; j_call: TRBJ2-7; v_call: TRBV18; d_call: TRBD1; clone_size: -
cdr3_nt: TGTGCCAGTAGTCGTGGCAATGAGCAGTTCTTC; cdr3_aa: CASSRGNEQFF; j_call: TRBJ2-1; v_call: TRBV19; d_call: -; clone_size: -
cdr3_nt: TGTGCCAGCAGCTTAGGAGTCCGTCGGCAGTACTTC; cdr3_aa: CASSLGVRRQYF; j_call: TRBJ2-5; v_call: TRBV7-2; d_call: -; clone_size: -
cdr3_nt: TGCGCCAGCAGCCAAGATATGAGGGGAAATTCACCCCTCCACTTT; cdr3_aa: CASSQDMRGNSPLHF; j_call: TRBJ1-6; v_call: TRBV4-1; d_call: -; clone_size: few
cdr3_nt: TGTGCCAGTAGCCCCCGATTGGACACCGCCTGGGAGCAGTACTTC; cdr3_aa: CASSPRLDTAWEQYF; j_call: TRBJ2-7; v_call: TRBV19; d_call: -; clone_size: -
cdr3_nt: TGTGCCAGCAGCTTAGGAGACGGGCTAGCGGGGGGGCGTAGTGAGCAGTTCTTC; cdr3_aa: CASSLGDGLAGGRSEQFF; j_call: TRBJ2-1; v_call: TRBV11-2; d_call: TRBD2; clone_size: -
cdr3_nt: TGTGCCAGCAGCCAACAGGGGAATAATCAGCCCCAGCATTTT; cdr3_aa: CASSQQGNNQPQHF; j_call: TRBJ1-5; v_call: TRBV5-4; d_call: TRBD1; clone_size: -
cdr3_nt: TGTGCCAGCAGCCAAGGGGGGGGATGGAACACTGAAGCTTTCTTT; cdr3_aa: CASSQGGGWNTEAFF; j_call: TRBJ1-1; v_call: TRBV5-5; d_call: -; clone_size: -
cdr3_nt: TGTGCCAGCAGCTCTCGGTCGTCTGGGGCCAACGTCCTGACTTTC; cdr3_aa: CASSSRSSGANVLTF; j_call: TRBJ2-6; v_call: TRBV5-4; d_call: -; clone_size: -
cdr3_nt: TGCGCCAGCAAGAGGACAGGGGGAATTAATTCACCCCTCCACTTT; cdr3_aa: CASKRTGGINSPLHF; j_call: TRBJ1-6; v_call: TRBV5-1; d_call: TRBD1; clone_size: -
cdr3_nt: TGTGCCAGCAGCTTAGGGCTGCCGGGGTCGGGCACAGATACGCAGTATTTT; cdr3_aa: CASSLGLPGSGTDTQYF; j_call: TRBJ2-3; v_call: TRBV11-1; d_call: -; clone_size: once
cdr3_nt: TGCGCCAGCAGCCAGTTTTTTAGGGTTGGACAGAGGTATAGCAATCAGCCCCAGCATTTT; cdr3_aa: CASSQFFRVGQRYSNQPQHF; j_call: TRBJ1-5; v_call: TRBV4-1; d_call: -; clone_size: -
cdr3_nt: TGTGCTAGTGGCCAAGACAGGGGAAAACTGTTTTTT; cdr3_aa: CASGQDRGKLFF; j_call: TRBJ1-4; v_call: TRBV12-5; d_call: TRBD1; clone_size: once
cdr3_nt: TGCGCCAGCAGGGGGGGGCAGGGGAGTGGAGATACGCAGTATTTT; cdr3_aa: CASRGGQGSGDTQYF; j_call: TRBJ2-3; v_call: TRBV5-1; d_call: -; clone_size: -
cdr3_nt: TGCGCCGCTAGCCCCACCCCGGGCGGGCGAAGCCCACGGAACACCGGGGAGCTGTTTTTT; cdr3_aa: CAASPTPGGRSPRNTGELFF; j_call: TRBJ2-2; v_call: TRBV10-2; d_call: -; clone_size: -
cdr3_nt: TGCGCCAGCAGCTTGGACTATAACAGGAATGAAAAACTGTTTTTT; cdr3_aa: CASSLDYNRNEKLFF; j_call: TRBJ1-4; v_call: TRBV5-1; d_call: -; clone_size: -
cdr3_nt: TGTGCCAGCAGTGTTGGCCTTACAGCAGATACGCAGTATTTT; cdr3_aa: CASSVGLTADTQYF; j_call: TRBJ2-3; v_call: TRBV2; d_call: -; clone_size: -
cdr3_nt: TGTGCCAGCAGCTCTTTGCGAGGTGGGCGGAATTCACCCCTCCACTTT; cdr3_aa: CASSSLRGGRNSPLHF; j_call: TRBJ1-6; v_call: TRBV7-9; d_call: -; clone_size: few
cdr3_nt: TGTGCCAGCAGCTTAGCCGACAGGGGGTATCGGAATACGCAGTATTTT; cdr3_aa: CASSLADRGYRNTQYF; j_call: TRBJ2-3; v_call: TRBV7-9; d_call: TRBD1; clone_size: -